This T cell receptor (beta chain) emerged from a study of shared clonotypes between healthy human individuals. Study donors comprised healthy, HIV-negative adults devoid of recent acute infection or vaccination. A split of CD4+ cells into CD45RA+ naive and CD45RA-negative memory subsets was performed. Unmatched junction bases numbered 21, after V lost 4 bases and J lost 3 bases. The CDR3 sequence is 19 residues long. Germline CDR1 is SQVTM and CDR2 is ANQGSEA. Clones were sequenced by immunoSEQ multiplex PCR, and TCRdb holds only the in-frame ones, with some missing. The sample records fewer than 1.8 million clones, around 98.5% being singletons.

The gene calls are TRBV29-1 and TRBJ2-1; TRBD2 matches at 7 bases. This sequence originates from a man aged 30-40 years in good health. Sequenced input: naive CD4+ T cells sorted from blood. Noted subset: CD45RA+ positively selected. CDR3 DNA: TGCAGCGTTGTAGTATACGAGCCGACCAGGGACTACGGCTACAATGAGCAGTTCTTC. This codes for CSVVVYEPTRDYGYNEQFF.